This T cell receptor (beta chain) was recorded in a study of blood T cell repertoires in COVID-19. At the level of the study: The United States, Italy and Spain supplied acute and convalescent COVID-19 samples. PBMCs, B-cell-depleted T cells, or T cells provided the cDNA or gDNA that made up the material.

In the original processing: Estimation of nucleated cell counts was performed using reference gene primer amplification. The protocol was immunoSEQ multiplex PCR, while the TCRdb copy is restricted to in-frame clones and leaves out a portion. V and J calls and clone size follow that table, whereas D and trimming were derived from the DNA. The sample consists of about 55,000 clones, about 88% of them appearing once. V dropped 5 bases and J dropped 5 bases, with 15 bases sitting between them. Germline assignment: CDR1 GTSNPN and CDR2 SVGIG (reference sequence). CDR3 size: 13 residues. The source is a man between 60 and 75 years old with active COVID-19. V gene TRBV30 combines with J gene TRBJ1-2, with D unresolved. The material sequenced was peripheral blood. The chain's CDR3 is CAWGREVGYGYTF. The CDR3 nucleotides read TGTGCCTGGGGCCGGGAGGTCGGGTATGGCTACACCTTC.